This TCR beta chain was retrieved from a study of identical twins. Each CDR3 protein gets one entry after TCRdb re-called the 5' RACE reads with MiXCR. The sample carries approximately 500,000 distinct CDR3 sequences, 20% to 30% recorded once. Germline CDR1 and CDR2: DFQATT and SNEGSKA (reference sequence). Deletions cut 7 bases from V and 6 bases from J, with 22 bases between. This CDR3 is 14 amino acids long. These data were also filed under a second study, of T cells expressing NK-cell markers.

The chain recombines TRBV20-1 with TRBJ2-7; either TRBD1 or TRBD2 may fit D (5 bases each). The sample was CD4+ T cells sorted from blood. The sequence was collected from a woman younger than 35 in good health. The CDR3 here is CSVTPEASRVEQYF. CDR3 in DNA: TGCAGTGTCACCCCGGAAGCTAGCAGGGTCGAGCAGTACTTC.